This T cell receptor (beta chain) was found in a study of cytomegalovirus exposure and HLA in healthy donors. TCRdb's table, derived via immunoSEQ multiplex PCR, lists solely in-frame clones and lacks some. This table holds about 110,000 clones, roughly 88% found once. Losses at the gene ends were 4 bases for V and 7 bases for J; bases not matched to a gene: 3. CDR1 SNHLY and CDR2 FYNNEI come from the germline V gene. The CDR3 totals 14 residues. The chain has TRBV2 and TRBJ1-6, with 8 bases lining up with TRBD1. The source is a woman aged 18-29 years in good health and CMV-seronegative. The sample was PBMCs. The CDR3 spells CASSARTGNSPLHF. In nucleotides, the CDR3 is TGTGCCAGCAGTGCGCGGACAGGGAATTCACCCCTCCACTTT.